This T cell receptor beta chain was recovered during a study of blood T cell repertoires in COVID-19. Everyone who took part was roughly 18 to 89 years old, and they came from about two dozen US areas. Profiling relied on immunoSEQ multiplex PCR, and the TCRdb table lists in-frame clones only, not all of them. The sample lists under 250,000 clones, approximately 85% occurring once. CDR3 length equals 15 residues. Germline trimming cut 3 bases from V and 4 bases from J; bases unmatched to any gene: 4. From germline, CDR1 is LNHDA and CDR2 SQIVND (reference sequence). The receptor was isolated from a woman in her forties or fifties with acute COVID-19. Sequenced input: PBMCs or T cells enriched from blood (not recorded which). This rearrangement joins TRBV19 to TRBJ1-5; 9 positions match TRBD1. The DNA for the CDR3 is TGTGCCAGTAGTATGCGACAGGGGGGGAATCAGCCCCAGCATTTT. The encoded protein is CASSMRQGGNQPQHF.